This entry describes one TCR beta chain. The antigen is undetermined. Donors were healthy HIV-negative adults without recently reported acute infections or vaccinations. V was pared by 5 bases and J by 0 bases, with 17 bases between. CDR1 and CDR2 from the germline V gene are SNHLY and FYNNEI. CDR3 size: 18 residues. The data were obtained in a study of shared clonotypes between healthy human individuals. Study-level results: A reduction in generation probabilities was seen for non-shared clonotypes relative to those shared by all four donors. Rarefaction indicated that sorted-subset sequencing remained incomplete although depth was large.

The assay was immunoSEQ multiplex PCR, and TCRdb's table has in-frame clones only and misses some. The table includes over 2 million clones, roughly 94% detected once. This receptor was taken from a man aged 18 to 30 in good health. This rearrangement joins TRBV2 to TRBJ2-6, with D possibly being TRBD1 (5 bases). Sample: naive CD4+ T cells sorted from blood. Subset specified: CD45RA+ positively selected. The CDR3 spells CASSLLGQGSSGANVLTF. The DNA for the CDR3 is TGTGCCAGCAGTCTCTTGGGGCAGGGAAGCTCTGGGGCCAACGTCCTGACTTTC.